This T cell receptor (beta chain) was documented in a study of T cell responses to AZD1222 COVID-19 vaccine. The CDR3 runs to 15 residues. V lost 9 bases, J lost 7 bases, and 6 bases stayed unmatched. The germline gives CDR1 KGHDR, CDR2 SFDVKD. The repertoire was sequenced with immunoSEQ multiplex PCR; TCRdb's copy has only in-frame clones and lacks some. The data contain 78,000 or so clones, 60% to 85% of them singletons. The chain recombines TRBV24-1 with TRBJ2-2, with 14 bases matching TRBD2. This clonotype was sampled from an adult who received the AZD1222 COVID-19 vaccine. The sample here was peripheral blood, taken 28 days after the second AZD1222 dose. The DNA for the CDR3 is TGTGCCACCGAGGGACTAGCGGGAGAGATCGGGGAGCTGTTTTTT. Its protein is CATEGLAGEIGELFF.